These 25 T cell receptor beta chains were all obtained from the same sample, sequenced in a study of control samples from healthy donors and cancer patients. The assay was immunoSEQ multiplex PCR, and TCRdb's table has in-frame clones only and misses some. The sample comprises around 70,000 clones, around 90% of which are singletons, and about 9.9% rests with the top ten. Sequenced material: PBMCs. Receptors were obtained from a woman aged 45-60 years with colorectal cancer.

The chain links TRBV19 to TRBJ1-6; D remains unclear. This CDR3 spans 16 amino acids. Deletions cut 6 bases from V and 10 bases from J, with 22 bases between. Per the germline V gene, CDR1 is LNHDA and CDR2 is SQIVND (reference sequence). The chain's CDR3 is CASRPTAQAAGSPLHF. The CDR3, as DNA: TGTGCCAGTAGACCAACCGCCCAGGCTGCTGGGTCACCCCTCCACTTT.

The chain combines TRBV6-5 with TRBJ2-1; 8 bases are a match to TRBD2. The V segment lost 5 bases and the J segment 0 bases; nucleotides outside the gene matches: 3. Germline V CDR1 and CDR2: MNHEY, SVGAGI. The CDR3 covers 15 residues. CDR3 coding DNA: TGTGCCAGCAGTAATGGACTAGCCTCCTACAATGAGCAGTTCTTC. It codes for CASSNGLASYNEQFF.

The gene calls are TRBV6-4 and TRBJ2-5; 10 nucleotides align to TRBD1. The CDR3 runs to 15 residues. The trim removed 4 bases at V and 3 bases at J, leaving 5 bases unmatched. Looked up from germline, CDR1 is MRHNA and CDR2 is SNTAGT. The CDR3 here is CASSVRTGGEETQYF. CDR3 DNA sequence: TGTGCCAGCAGTGTAAGGACAGGGGGAGAAGAGACCCAGTACTTC.

The rearrangement uses TRBV10-2 and TRBJ1-1; a possible D gene is TRBD1 (5 bases). There are 13 residues in the CDR3. The V and J ends lost 6 bases and 4 bases respectively, with 12 bases between them. Germline CDR1 is WSHSY and CDR2 is SAAADI. CDR3 coding DNA: TGCGCCAGCAGCCCCCAGGGTCCCACTGAAGCTTTCTTT. Its protein is CASSPQGPTEAFF.

In its sample, this clone was seen a few times. The same CDR3 is also encoded by other DNA sequences in this sample. The chain is built from TRBV15 and TRBJ1-5; the D is unclear. V shed 0 bases and J shed 7 bases, with 4 bases lying between them. The CDR3 runs to 12 residues. Germline CDR1 and CDR2: LNHNV and YYDKDF (reference sequence). CDR3 sequence: CATSRDTQPQHF. CDR3 coding DNA: TGTGCCACCAGCAGAGATACGCAGCCCCAGCATTTT.

The chain joins TRBV15 to TRBJ1-3, with D possibly TRBD1 on 5 matching bases. Looked up from germline, CDR1 is LNHNV and CDR2 is YYDKDF (reference sequence). The CDR3 runs to 15 residues. V lost 0 bases, J lost 2 bases, and 8 bases lay in between. The CDR3: CATSRDRDPGNTIYF. CDR3 bases: TGTGCCACCAGCAGAGATAGGGACCCTGGAAACACCATATATTTT.

The gene calls are TRBV7-2 and TRBJ1-1; D unresolved. The CDR3 extends over 14 amino acids. Per the germline V gene, CDR1 is SGHTA and CDR2 is FQGNSA. V lost 3 bases and J lost 2, with 10 bases in between. CDR3 DNA: TGTGCCAGCAGCTTCGCGGGTTTAAACACTGAAGCTTTCTTT. This translates into CASSFAGLNTEAFF.

The V and J genes are TRBV3-1 (or the pseudogene TRBV3-2) and TRBJ1-1, with D unclear. This CDR3 contains 16 residues. CDR1 is LGHDT, CDR2 YNNKEL, per germline (reference sequence). V lost 1 base and J 0 bases, leaving 12 bases between the germline ends. CDR3 nucleotide sequence: TGTGCCAGCAGCCAAGGGGGTTGGGGAATGAACACTGAAGCTTTCTTT. Its protein product is CASSQGGWGMNTEAFF.

The chain combines TRBV12-5 with TRBJ2-2, with D perhaps matching TRBD1 or TRBD2 (5 bases each). The CDR3 extends over 16 amino acids. Deletions cut 6 bases from V and 4 bases from J, with 18 bases between. Germline values: CDR1 LGHNT, CDR2 FRNRAP. The CDR3 here is CASGRGSASFTGELFF. CDR3 DNA: TGTGCTAGTGGCCGGGGCTCGGCTAGCTTCACCGGGGAGCTGTTTTTT. The full variable domain, its missing parts supplied by reference TRBV12-5 and TRBJ2-2, is DARVTQTPRHKVTEMGQEVTMRCQPILGHNTVFWYRQTMMQGLELLAYFRNRAPLDDSGMPKDRFSAEMPDATLATLKIQPSEPRDSAVYFCASGRGSASFTGELFFGEGSRLTVL.

This chain connects TRBV7-3 to TRBJ1-6, with a tentative D call TRBD1 (5 bases). In germline, CDR1 is SGHTA, CDR2 FQGTGA. This CDR3 spans 14 amino acids. The V end lost 5 bases, the J end lost 7 bases, and 12 bases lay between the germline ends. The CDR3 DNA is TGTGCCAGCAGCGCCGGGACGGTGAATTCACCCCTCCACTTT. It encodes CASSAGTVNSPLHF. Variable domain in full (rest from reference TRBV7-3 and TRBJ1-6): GAGVSQTPSNKVTEKGKYVELRCDPISGHTALYWYRQSLGQGPEFLIYFQGTGAADDSGLPNDRFFAVRPEGSVSTLKIQRTERGDSAVYLCASSAGTVNSPLHFGNGTRLTVT.

The chain employs TRBV7-8 and TRBJ1-5; D is unresolved. V shed 1 base and J shed 4 bases, with 8 bases lying between them. The germline V gene encodes CDR1 SGHVS and CDR2 FQNEAQ. CDR3 length: 14 amino acids. In nucleotides, the CDR3 is TGTGCCAGCAGCTTAGTGAGCAAAAATCAGCCCCAGCATTTT. Protein product: CASSLVSKNQPQHF.

This chain uses TRBV7-9 with TRBJ1-1; D gene ambiguous. There are 13 residues in the CDR3. Looked up from germline, CDR1 is SEHNR and CDR2 is FQNEAQ (reference sequence). Trimming shortened V by 4 bases and J by 3 bases, and 9 bases separated the two germline ends. The CDR3 coding sequence is TGTGCCAGCAGCTCCAGGCCGGACACTGAAGCTTTCTTT. As protein: CASSSRPDTEAFF.

V is TRBV20-1 and J is TRBJ2-5; 13 bases are a match to TRBD2. The CDR3 is made up of 16 amino acids. V gave up 3 bases and J gave up 1 base; unmatched junction bases: 5. CDR1 and CDR2 (germline): DFQATT, SNEGSKA (reference sequence). The CDR3 loop reads CSASRTSGGVQETQYF. CDR3 nucleotides: TGCAGTGCTAGTAGAACTAGCGGGGGGGTCCAAGAGACCCAGTACTTC.

J is TRBJ1-5 and V is TRBV19, with a possible D match to TRBD1 (6 bases). With 3 bases removed from V and 4 bases from J, the gap between germline ends came to 16 bases. This CDR3 region has 16 residues. The germline gives CDR1 LNHDA, CDR2 SQIVND (reference sequence). This CDR3 is CASSIYSGDSNQPQHF. CDR3 in DNA: TGTGCCAGTAGTATCTATTCAGGGGATAGTAATCAGCCCCAGCATTTT.

The V gene is TRBV29-1, the J gene TRBJ1-1; D is ambiguous. The CDR3 length is 13 residues. Germline V gene data show CDR1 as SQVTM and CDR2 as ANQGSEA. V was cut by 6 bases and J by 0 bases, with 11 bases left in between. This chain's CDR3 is CSVRMGMNTEAFF. In DNA form, the CDR3 reads TGCAGCGTCCGAATGGGGATGAACACTGAAGCTTTCTTT. The full variable domain, with the rest looked up from reference TRBV29-1 and TRBJ1-1, is SAVISQKPSRDICQRGTSLTIQCQVDSQVTMMFWYRQQPGQSLTLIATANQGSEATYESGFVIDKFPISRPNLTFSTLTVSNMSPEDSSIYLCSVRMGMNTEAFFGQGTRLTVV.

The chain combines TRBV6-6 with TRBJ1-2, with 8 bases lining up with TRBD1. The V segment lost 0 bases and the J segment 5 bases; nucleotides outside the gene matches: 8. This CDR3 region has 16 residues. The germline V gene has CDR1 MNHNY and CDR2 SVGAGI (reference sequence). The CDR3 bases are TGTGCCAGCAGTTACTCGAAGGCCACAGGGGGTTATGGCTACACCTTC. Translation: CASSYSKATGGYGYTF.

The chain has TRBV28 and TRBJ1-1; 10 positions match TRBD1. The CDR3 runs to 13 residues. Losses at the gene ends were 2 bases for V and 6 bases for J; bases not matched to a gene: 0. Germline V gene sequence: CDR1 MDHEN, CDR2 SYDVKM. CDR3: CASSLGTGAEAFF. CDR3 bases: TGTGCCAGCAGTTTAGGGACAGGGGCTGAAGCTTTCTTT.

The gene calls are TRBV10-3 and TRBJ1-6; 10 bases agree with TRBD1. Per the germline V gene, CDR1 is ENHRY and CDR2 is SYGVKD. The CDR3 has 15 amino acids. Trimming removed 4 bases from V and 10 bases from J; junction bases left unmatched: 7. CDR3 in amino acids: CAISAEGTGVSPLHF. Here the CDR3 DNA reads TGTGCCATCAGTGCGGAGGGGACAGGGGTGTCACCCCTCCACTTT.

The chain uses TRBV19 and TRBJ1-1, with D unclear. V lost 3 bases to trimming and J lost 9 bases, with 14 bases between them. The CDR3 loop spans 13 amino acids. The germline CDR1 and CDR2 sequences are LNHDA and SQIVND (reference sequence). The CDR3 sequence: CASSIAIGRKAFF. The CDR3 DNA is TGTGCCAGTAGTATCGCGATAGGGCGGAAAGCTTTCTTT.

This rearrangement joins TRBV7-3 to TRBJ2-1; TRBD2 matches 9 bases. Trimming took 5 bases from V and 0 from J; bases not matched to a gene: 11. The CDR3 is made up of 18 amino acids. CDR1 SGHTA and CDR2 FQGTGA come from the germline V gene. CDR3 region: CASSPNAGGLLSYNEQFF. The CDR3 coding sequence is TGTGCCAGCAGCCCAAACGCGGGGGGGCTTCTCTCCTACAATGAGCAGTTCTTC.

The chain joins TRBV7-2 to TRBJ2-1, with 7 bases identical to TRBD2. The CDR3 is made up of 13 amino acids. V lost 3 bases, J lost 6 bases, and 2 bases stayed unmatched. CDR1 and CDR2 from the germline V gene are SGHTA and FQGNSA. The CDR3 sequence: CASSFREGNEQFF. For the CDR3, the DNA is TGTGCCAGCAGCTTCAGGGAGGGCAATGAGCAGTTCTTC.

This chain links TRBV19 with TRBJ2-3; TRBD2 is a possible D gene (6 bases). The CDR3 length is 14 residues. Trimming cost V 7 bases and J 2 bases, with 13 bases left between them. Germline assignment: CDR1 LNHDA and CDR2 SQIVND (reference sequence). The CDR3: CASKSGPYTDTQYF. The CDR3, as DNA: TGTGCCAGTAAAAGCGGGCCGTACACAGATACGCAGTATTTT.

Here the CDR3 DNA reads TGTGCCAGCAGTACACAAGGGTTGGGGGAGACCCAGTACTTC. Amino acids: CASSTQGLGETQYF. The chain couples TRBV7-9 to TRBJ2-5; no firm D call. The CDR3 sequence is 14 residues long. Germline V gene data show CDR1 as SEHNR and CDR2 as FQNEAQ (reference sequence). Trimming removed 6 bases at V and 5 bases at J, with 16 bases between. Filled out from reference TRBV7-9 and TRBJ2-5, the complete variable domain reads DTGVSQNPRHKITKRGQNVTFRCDPISEHNRLYWYRQTLGQGPEFLTYFQNEAQLEKSRLLSDRFSAERPKGSFSTLEIQRTEQGDSAMYLCASSTQGLGETQYFGPGTRLLVL.

In its sample, this clone was seen a few times. V usage is TRBV10-2 and J usage is TRBJ2-7; 8 positions agree with TRBD2. The V gene end was trimmed by 7 bases and the J gene end by 5 bases; junction bases not matched to a gene: 13. Per the germline V gene, CDR1 is WSHSY and CDR2 is SAAADI. The CDR3 length is 15 residues. CDR3 amino acids: CASKDPGLVGHEQYV. In nucleotides, the CDR3 is TGCGCCAGCAAGGATCCGGGACTAGTTGGACACGAGCAGTACGTC.

This clone appeared a few times. The chain links TRBV19 to TRBJ1-5, with D perhaps matching TRBD1 (5 bases). Trimming took 7 bases from V and 1 from J, leaving 11 bases between them. The CDR3 runs to 14 residues. Germline CDR1 and CDR2: LNHDA and SQIVND (reference sequence). In DNA form, the CDR3 reads TGTGCCAGTACCAGGGCCCTGAGCAATCAGCCCCAGCATTTT. It yields the protein CASTRALSNQPQHF.